The 21 T cell receptor beta chains below all came from one sample that was sequenced in a study of T cell changes during pregnancy in multiple sclerosis. TCRdb keeps only in-frame clones here, not all; method: immunoSEQ multiplex PCR. The sample lists 35,000 to 50,000 clones; 80% to 95% were seen once. Material: CD4+ T cells from peripheral blood mononuclear cells, obtained in the first trimester of pregnancy. These TCRs come from a female donor with multiple sclerosis, enrolled in a pregnancy study.

This sequence joins TRBV4-1 and TRBJ2-7; TRBD2 matches 10 bases. Losses at the gene ends were 1 base for V and 2 bases for J; bases not matched to a gene: 2. This CDR3 has 15 residues. Germline CDR1 is MGHRA and CDR2 is YSYEKL. The CDR3 sequence: CASSQGTSGPYEQYF. For the CDR3, the DNA is TGCGCCAGCAGCCAAGGGACTAGCGGTCCCTACGAGCAGTACTTC.

This rearrangement joins TRBV5-1 to TRBJ2-2; possibly TRBD1 for D (6 bases). In germline, CDR1 is SGHRS, CDR2 YFSETQ. Between the trimmed V and J ends, which lost 1 base and 6 bases, there was a span of 10 bases. CDR3 size: 14 residues. This CDR3 is CASSLQQGAGELFF. Written as DNA, the CDR3 is TGCGCCAGCAGCTTGCAACAGGGCGCCGGGGAGCTGTTTTTT.

The J gene is TRBJ1-1, the V gene TRBV28; 7 nucleotides line up with TRBD1. J lost 5 bases, V lost 1 base, and 1 base had no gene match. Germline V gene sequence: CDR1 MDHEN, CDR2 SYDVKM. The CDR3 length is 13 residues. CDR3 DNA sequence: TGTGCCAGCAGTTTATCAGGGGGTACTGAAGCTTTCTTT. Its protein product is CASSLSGGTEAFF. The full variable domain, in which reference TRBV28 and TRBJ1-1 provide the parts outside the CDR3, is DVKVTQSSRYLVKRTGEKVFLECVQDMDHENMFWYRQDPGLGLRLIYFSYDVKMKEKGDIPEGYSVSREKKERFSLILESASTNQTSMYLCASSLSGGTEAFFGQGTRLTVV.

V is TRBV28 and J is TRBJ2-7; 7 bases align to TRBD1. The CDR3 extends over 15 amino acids. Germline-derived CDR1 and CDR2 are MDHEN and SYDVKM. Trimming removed 1 base from V and 4 bases from J; junction bases left unmatched: 7. CDR3 in DNA: TGTGCCAGCAGTTTATCATCGGGACAGCTATACGAGCAGTACTTC. Translation: CASSLSSGQLYEQYF.

As regards this clone: Mismatch with germline at one junction end may stem from a read error. The gene calls are TRBV6-1 and TRBJ2-1; weak D call: TRBD1 (6 bases). Germline V gives CDR1 MNHNS, CDR2 SASEGT. The CDR3 sequence is 13 residues long. The DNA of the CDR3 is TGTGCCAGCAGGGTGGACAGATGGGGCTCGAAAATCTTC. The encoded protein is CASRVDRWGSKIF.

The gene calls are TRBV5-1 and TRBJ2-7, with 7 bases fitting TRBD1. The CDR3 spans 15 residues. V was pared by 0 bases and J by 4 bases, with 7 bases of the junction left unmatched. The germline CDR1 and CDR2 sequences are SGHRS and YFSETQ. The CDR3 DNA sequence: TGCGCCAGCAGCTTGGCGACAGGGAATCTTTACGAGCAGTACTTC. It translates to CASSLATGNLYEQYF.

This rearrangement joins TRBV28 to TRBJ1-5; no clear D gene. Between the trimmed V and J ends, which lost 2 bases and 4 bases, there was a span of 12 bases. The CDR3 is 15 amino acids. Germline CDR1 and CDR2: MDHEN and SYDVKM. DNA for the CDR3: TGTGCCAGCAGTTTAATCTCTAACCCGAATCAGCCCCAGCATTTT. It yields the protein CASSLISNPNQPQHF.

The chain couples TRBV6-1 to TRBJ2-2; no clear D gene. There are 11 residues in the CDR3. V lost 6 bases and J lost 5, with 4 bases in between. Germline V lookup: CDR1 MNHNS, CDR2 SASEGT. The CDR3 here is CASRRTGELFF. The CDR3 nucleotides read TGTGCCAGCAGACGGACCGGGGAGCTGTTTTTT.

The chain employs TRBV6-5 and TRBJ2-1; D is perhaps TRBD1 (5 bases). CDR1 is MNHEY and CDR2 is SVGAGI in the germline V gene. CDR3 length equals 13 residues. V was clipped by 6 bases and J by 11 bases, with 17 bases between them. The CDR3 DNA sequence: TGTGCCAGCAGGTCCATCCCTCAGGGTAAGCAGTTCTTC. Amino acids: CASRSIPQGKQFF.

The rearrangement links TRBV28 to TRBJ2-5, with D unclear. The V gene lost 5 bases and the J gene lost 5 bases, with 6 bases spanning the gap. The V gene's germline CDR1 is MDHEN and CDR2 SYDVKM. The CDR3 length is 11 residues. The CDR3 spells CASSPRETQYF. For the CDR3, the DNA is TGTGCCAGCAGTCCCAGGGAGACCCAGTACTTC.

The J gene is TRBJ2-7, the V gene TRBV30; 10 bases are a match to TRBD2. This CDR3 is 13 amino acids long. The germline V gene encodes CDR1 GTSNPN and CDR2 SVGIG (reference sequence). With 8 bases clipped from V and 5 bases from J, the junction kept 9 bases outside the gene matches. For the CDR3, the DNA is TGTGCCACGCGGACTAGCGGAACCCACGAGCAGTACTTC. Residues: CATRTSGTHEQYF.

The chain has TRBV18 and TRBJ2-3, with a possible D match to TRBD1 (6 bases). V lost 3 bases, J lost 2 bases, and 12 bases lay in between. The germline gives CDR1 KGHSH, CDR2 LQKENI. The CDR3 has 15 amino acids. The CDR3 DNA follows: TGTGCCAGCTCACCCCGGGACACCCTCACAGATACGCAGTATTTT. It specifies CASSPRDTLTDTQYF.

The chain links TRBV28 to TRBJ2-1; TRBD2 agrees at 7 bases. V lost 3 bases and J lost 9; bases outside the gene matches: 5. Germline V gene lookup returns CDR1 MDHEN and CDR2 SYDVKM. The CDR3 has 13 residues. CDR3 nucleotide sequence: TGTGCCAGCAGTTTTGGTGGGAGGGGTGAGCAGTTCTTC. Translating it yields CASSFGGRGEQFF.

The chain uses TRBV7-2 and TRBJ2-3; TRBD1 agrees at 8 bases. The CDR3 totals 14 residues. J was trimmed by 4 bases and V by 5 bases; bases with no gene match: 5. Germline V lookup: CDR1 SGHTA, CDR2 FQGNSA. The CDR3 loop is CASSRQGSADTQYF. The CDR3 DNA sequence: TGTGCCAGCAGCCGACAGGGGTCCGCAGATACGCAGTATTTT.

The rearrangement joins TRBV6-6 to TRBJ2-5, with D uncertain. V was cut by 7 bases and J by 1 base, with 13 bases left in between. The germline gives CDR1 MNHNY, CDR2 SVGAGI (reference sequence). The CDR3 consists of 14 residues. The CDR3 region is CASTQLLTQETQYF. The CDR3 region has the DNA TGTGCCAGCACCCAACTCCTAACCCAAGAGACCCAGTACTTC.

The chain joins TRBV4-2 to TRBJ2-1; TRBD1 might be the D (6 bases). This CDR3 contains 15 residues. CDR1 and CDR2 (germline): LGHNA, YNFKEQ. V dropped 0 bases and J dropped 3 bases, with 9 bases sitting between them. The CDR3 nucleotides are TGTGCCAGCAGCCAAGATTGGGGGCACTACAATGAGCAGTTCTTC. Its protein is CASSQDWGHYNEQFF.

This chain connects TRBV6-1 to TRBJ2-7, with D tentatively TRBD1 (5 bases). Trimming took off 7 bases at V and 7 bases at J, with 8 bases between the two ends. Germline V lookup: CDR1 MNHNS, CDR2 SASEGT. The CDR3 is 10 amino acids. The CDR3 DNA reads TGTGCCAGCAATTCAGGGGAGCAGTACTTC. Translating it yields CASNSGEQYF.

The rearrangement uses TRBV5-1 and TRBJ2-1; D not certain. In germline, CDR1 is SGHRS, CDR2 YFSETQ. Trimming cost V 4 bases and J 5 bases, with 16 bases left between them. CDR3 length: 15 residues. The CDR3, as DNA: TGCGCCAGCAGCCCCAAACCGCTAGTAAACAATGAGCAGTTCTTC. This encodes CASSPKPLVNNEQFF.

The genes are TRBV5-1 and TRBJ1-1; no clear D. Germline V lookup: CDR1 SGHRS, CDR2 YFSETQ. Trimming cost V 5 bases and J 2 bases, with 13 bases left between them. This CDR3 comprises 14 residues. The CDR3 loop is CASRAGGDNTEAFF. The DNA of the CDR3 is TGCGCCAGCAGAGCGGGCGGGGATAACACTGAAGCTTTCTTT.

The genes are TRBV6-5 and TRBJ2-3; unclear D gene. This CDR3 spans 11 amino acids. Trimming removed 2 bases from V and 6 bases from J, with 3 bases in between. CDR1 MNHEY and CDR2 SVGAGI come from the germline V gene. The CDR3 region has the DNA TGTGCCAGCAGTTACGGCGATACGCAGTATTTT. Amino acids: CASSYGDTQYF.

The V gene is TRBV9, the J gene TRBJ2-3, with 8 positions matching TRBD2. Germline CDR1 is SGDLS and CDR2 is YYNGEE. The CDR3 loop spans 16 amino acids. Trimming cost V 3 bases and J 3 bases; bases outside gene matches: 9. The CDR3 loop is CASSEAGLAATDTQYF. The CDR3 DNA is TGTGCCAGCAGCGAGGCAGGACTAGCAGCTACAGATACGCAGTATTTT. The full variable domain, with the rest looked up from reference TRBV9 and TRBJ2-3, is DSGVTQTPKHLITATGQRVTLRCSPRSGDLSVYWYQQSLDQGLQFLIQYYNGEERAKGNILERFSAQQFPDLHSELNLSSLELGDSALYFCASSEAGLAATDTQYFGPGTRLTVL.